This entry is about one TCR beta chain. There were TCR beta CDR3 regions amplified from RNA transcripts. TCR CDR3 underwent first-round RT-PCR with the HTBI primer set. TCRdb analysed the multiplex PCR reads with MiXCR anew, one entry per CDR3 protein. The sample has about 200,000 distinct CDR3 sequences, about a sixth seen once. These data belong to a study of T cells in Graves' hyperthyroidism and ophthalmopathy. This CDR3 is 13 amino acids long. The ends lost 7 bases at V and 7 bases at J; junction bases unmatched: 7. Germline V gene lookup returns CDR1 MNHNS and CDR2 SASEGT. The clonotype originates from a woman between 50 and 59 years old with Graves' hyperthyroidism. The chain links TRBV6-1 to TRBJ1-5; 7 bases are shared with TRBD1. The source material was blood. This CDR3 reads CASKRQGGQPQHF. CDR3 bases: TGTGCCAGCAAAAGACAGGGTGGACAGCCCCAGCATTTT.